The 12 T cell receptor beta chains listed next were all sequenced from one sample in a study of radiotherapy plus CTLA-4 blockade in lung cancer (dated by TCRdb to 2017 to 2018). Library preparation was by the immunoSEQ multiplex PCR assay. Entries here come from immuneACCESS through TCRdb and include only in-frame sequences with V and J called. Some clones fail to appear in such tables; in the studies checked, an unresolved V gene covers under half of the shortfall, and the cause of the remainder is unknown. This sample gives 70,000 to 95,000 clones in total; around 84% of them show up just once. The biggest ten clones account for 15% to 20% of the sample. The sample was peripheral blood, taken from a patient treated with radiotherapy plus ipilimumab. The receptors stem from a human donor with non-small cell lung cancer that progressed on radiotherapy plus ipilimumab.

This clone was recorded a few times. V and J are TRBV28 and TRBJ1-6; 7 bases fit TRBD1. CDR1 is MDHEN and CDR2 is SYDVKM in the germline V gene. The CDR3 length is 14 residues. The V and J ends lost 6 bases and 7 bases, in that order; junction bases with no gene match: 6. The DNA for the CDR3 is TGTGCCAGCAGGACTACAGGGGAGAATTCACCCCTCCACTTT. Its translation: CASRTTGENSPLHF.

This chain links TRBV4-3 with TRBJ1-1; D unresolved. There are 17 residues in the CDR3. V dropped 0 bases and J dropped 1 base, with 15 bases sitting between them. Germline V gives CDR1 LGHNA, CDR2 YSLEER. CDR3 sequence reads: CASSQDLPTIRNTEAFF. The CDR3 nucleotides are TGCGCCAGCAGCCAAGATCTTCCTACGATCCGGAACACTGAAGCTTTCTTT.

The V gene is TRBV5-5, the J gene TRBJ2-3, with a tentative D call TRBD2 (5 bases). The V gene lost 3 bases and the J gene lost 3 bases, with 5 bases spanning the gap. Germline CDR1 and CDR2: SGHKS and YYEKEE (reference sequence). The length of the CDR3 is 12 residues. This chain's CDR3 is CASSSGTDTQYF. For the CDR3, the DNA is TGTGCCAGCAGCTCGGGGACAGATACGCAGTATTTT.

This CDR3 reads CSVDGTGYGYTF. The CDR3 DNA reads as TGCAGCGTGGACGGGACAGGGTATGGCTACACCTTC. This chain uses TRBV29-1 with TRBJ1-2; TRBD1 matches 9 bases. The CDR3 is 12 amino acids. Germline loops: CDR1 SQVTM, CDR2 ANQGSEA. V shed 6 bases and J 5 bases; nucleotides not matched to a gene: 4.

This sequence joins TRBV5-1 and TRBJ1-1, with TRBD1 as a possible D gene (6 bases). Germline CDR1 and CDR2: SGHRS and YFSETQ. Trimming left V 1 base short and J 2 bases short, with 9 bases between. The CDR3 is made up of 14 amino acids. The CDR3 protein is CASSLIQGNTEAFF. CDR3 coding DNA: TGCGCCAGCAGCTTGATACAGGGAAACACTGAAGCTTTCTTT.

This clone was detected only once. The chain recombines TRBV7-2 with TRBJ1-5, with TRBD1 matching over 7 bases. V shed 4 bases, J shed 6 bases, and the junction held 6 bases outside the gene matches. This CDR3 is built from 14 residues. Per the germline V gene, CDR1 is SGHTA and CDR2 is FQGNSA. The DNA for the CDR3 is TGTGCCAGCAGCTCACAGGGGCGAGGTCAGCCCCAGCATTTT. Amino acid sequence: CASSSQGRGQPQHF.

This CDR3 reads CASSFLGRTYNEQFF. CDR3 bases: TGTGCCAGCAGCTTTCTAGGGCGTACCTACAATGAGCAGTTCTTC. The chain combines TRBV5-5 with TRBJ2-1; D gene uncertain. CDR1 SGHKS and CDR2 YYEKEE come from the germline V gene (reference sequence). The CDR3 has 15 amino acids. Trimming cost V 2 bases and J 2 bases, with 11 bases left between them.

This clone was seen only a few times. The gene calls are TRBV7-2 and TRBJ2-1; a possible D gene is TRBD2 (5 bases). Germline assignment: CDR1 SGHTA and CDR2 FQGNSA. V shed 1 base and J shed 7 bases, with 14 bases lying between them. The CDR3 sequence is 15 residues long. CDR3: CASSLGLAGVNEQFF. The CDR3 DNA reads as TGTGCCAGCAGCTTAGGTCTAGCCGGGGTGAATGAGCAGTTCTTC.

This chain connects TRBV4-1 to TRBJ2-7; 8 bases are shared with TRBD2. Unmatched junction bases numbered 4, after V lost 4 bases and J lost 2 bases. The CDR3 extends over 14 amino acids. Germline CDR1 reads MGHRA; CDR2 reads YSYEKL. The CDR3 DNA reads TGCGCCAGCAGCCGGGGCGGGGGGACCTACGAGCAGTACTTC. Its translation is CASSRGGGTYEQYF.

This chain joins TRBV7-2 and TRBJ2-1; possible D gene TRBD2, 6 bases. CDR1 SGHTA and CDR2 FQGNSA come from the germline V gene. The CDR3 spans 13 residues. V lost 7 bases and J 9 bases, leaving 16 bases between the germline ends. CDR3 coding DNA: TGTGCCAGCACCCCAATACGGCGGGGTGAGCAGTTCTTC. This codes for CASTPIRRGEQFF.

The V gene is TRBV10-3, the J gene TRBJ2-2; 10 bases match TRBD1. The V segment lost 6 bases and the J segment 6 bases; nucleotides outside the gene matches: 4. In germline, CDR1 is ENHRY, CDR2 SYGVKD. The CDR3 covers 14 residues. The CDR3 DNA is TGTGCCATCAGGGGACAGGGGATGTCCGGGGAGCTGTTTTTT. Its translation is CAIRGQGMSGELFF.

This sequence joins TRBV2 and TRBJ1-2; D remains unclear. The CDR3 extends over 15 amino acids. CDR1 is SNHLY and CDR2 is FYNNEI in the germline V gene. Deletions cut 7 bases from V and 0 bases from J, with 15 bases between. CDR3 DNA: TGTGCCAGCACCCAAAAGGGATCCACTAACTATGGCTACACCTTC. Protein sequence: CASTQKGSTNYGYTF.